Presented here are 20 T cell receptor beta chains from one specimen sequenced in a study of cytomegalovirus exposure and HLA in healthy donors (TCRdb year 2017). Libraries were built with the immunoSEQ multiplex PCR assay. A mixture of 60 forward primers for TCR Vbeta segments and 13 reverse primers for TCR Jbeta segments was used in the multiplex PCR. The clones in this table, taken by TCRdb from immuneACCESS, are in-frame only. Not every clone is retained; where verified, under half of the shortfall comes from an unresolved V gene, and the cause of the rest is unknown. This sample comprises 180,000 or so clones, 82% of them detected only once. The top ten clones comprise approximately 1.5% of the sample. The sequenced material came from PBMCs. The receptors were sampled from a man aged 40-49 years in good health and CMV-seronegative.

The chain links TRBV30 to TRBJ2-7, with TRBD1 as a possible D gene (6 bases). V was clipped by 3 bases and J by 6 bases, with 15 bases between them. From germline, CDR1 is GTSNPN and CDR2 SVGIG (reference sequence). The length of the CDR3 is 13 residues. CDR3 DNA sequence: TGTGCCTGGAGGGAACAGGGAATCACCGAGCAGTACTTC. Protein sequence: CAWREQGITEQYF. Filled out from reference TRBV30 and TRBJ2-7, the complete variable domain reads SQTIHQWPATLVQPVGSPLSLECTVEGTSNPNLYWYRQAAGRGLQLLFYSVGIGQISSEVPQNLSASRPQDRQFILSSKKLLLSDSGFYLCAWREQGITEQYFGPGTRLTVT.

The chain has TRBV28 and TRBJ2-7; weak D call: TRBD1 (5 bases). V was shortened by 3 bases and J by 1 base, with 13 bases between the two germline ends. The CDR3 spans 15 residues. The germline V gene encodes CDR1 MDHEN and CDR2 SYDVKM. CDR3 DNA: TGTGCCAGCAGTTTCAATTGGGGCAGTTCCTACGAGCAGTACTTC. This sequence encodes CASSFNWGSSYEQYF.

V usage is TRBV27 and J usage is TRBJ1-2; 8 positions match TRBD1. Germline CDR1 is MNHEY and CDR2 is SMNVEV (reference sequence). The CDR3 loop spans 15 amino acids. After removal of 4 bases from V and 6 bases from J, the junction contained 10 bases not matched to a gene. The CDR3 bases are TGTGCCAGCAGTTCTTTTGGGACAGGTGGCGATGGCTACACCTTC. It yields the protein CASSSFGTGGDGYTF.

The CDR3 protein is CAIKGTSGIADTQYF. CDR3 coding DNA: TGTGCCATCAAGGGGACTAGCGGGATTGCAGATACGCAGTATTTT. The chain carries TRBV10-3 and TRBJ2-3; TRBD2 matches 13 bases. Looked up from germline, CDR1 is ENHRY and CDR2 is SYGVKD. The CDR3 covers 15 residues. The V gene end was trimmed by 7 bases and the J gene end by 4 bases; junction bases not matched to a gene: 5.

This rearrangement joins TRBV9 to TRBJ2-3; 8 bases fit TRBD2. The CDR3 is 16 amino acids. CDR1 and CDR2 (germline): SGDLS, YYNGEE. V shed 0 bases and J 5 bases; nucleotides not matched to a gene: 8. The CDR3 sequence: CASSVGGGPKGDTQYF. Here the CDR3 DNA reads TGTGCCAGCAGCGTAGGCGGGGGGCCTAAGGGAGATACGCAGTATTTT.

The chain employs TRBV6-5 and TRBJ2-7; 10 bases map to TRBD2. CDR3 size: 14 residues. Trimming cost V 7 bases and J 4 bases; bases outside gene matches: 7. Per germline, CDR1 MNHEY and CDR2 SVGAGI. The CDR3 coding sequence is TGTGCCAGCATGGCGAGCGGGGGGGCGTACGAGCAGTACTTC. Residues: CASMASGGAYEQYF.

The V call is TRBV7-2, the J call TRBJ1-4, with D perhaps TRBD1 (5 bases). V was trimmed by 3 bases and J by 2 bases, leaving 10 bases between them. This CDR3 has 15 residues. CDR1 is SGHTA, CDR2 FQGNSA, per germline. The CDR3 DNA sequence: TGTGCCAGCAGCTTCCGACAGATTACTAATGAAAAACTGTTTTTT. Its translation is CASSFRQITNEKLFF. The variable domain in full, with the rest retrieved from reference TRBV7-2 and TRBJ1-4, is GAGVSQSPSNKVTEKGKDVELRCDPISGHTALYWYRQSLGQGLEFLIYFQGNSAPDKSGLPSDRFSAERTGGSVSTLTIQRTQQEDSAVYLCASSFRQITNEKLFFGSGTQLSVL.

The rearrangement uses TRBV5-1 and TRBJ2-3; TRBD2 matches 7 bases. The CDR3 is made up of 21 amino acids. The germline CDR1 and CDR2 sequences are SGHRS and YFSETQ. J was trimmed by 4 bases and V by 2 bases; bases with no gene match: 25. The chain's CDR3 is CASSLRRRGSVRAGIADTQYF. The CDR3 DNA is TGCGCCAGCAGCTTAAGGCGAAGGGGTAGCGTGCGAGCGGGGATCGCAGATACGCAGTATTTT.

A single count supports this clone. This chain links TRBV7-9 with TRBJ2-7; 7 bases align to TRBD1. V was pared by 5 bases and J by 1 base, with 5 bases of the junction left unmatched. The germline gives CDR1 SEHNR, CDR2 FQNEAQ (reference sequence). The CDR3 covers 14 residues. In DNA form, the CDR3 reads TGTGCCAGCAGCCGACAGGGTGAATCCTACGAGCAGTACTTC. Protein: CASSRQGESYEQYF.

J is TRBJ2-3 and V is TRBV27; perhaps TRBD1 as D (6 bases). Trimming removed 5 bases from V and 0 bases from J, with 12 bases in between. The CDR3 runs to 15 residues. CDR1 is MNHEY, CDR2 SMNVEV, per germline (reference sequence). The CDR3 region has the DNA TGTGCCAGCAGTCCCAGGACAGATAGCACAGATACGCAGTATTTT. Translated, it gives CASSPRTDSTDTQYF.

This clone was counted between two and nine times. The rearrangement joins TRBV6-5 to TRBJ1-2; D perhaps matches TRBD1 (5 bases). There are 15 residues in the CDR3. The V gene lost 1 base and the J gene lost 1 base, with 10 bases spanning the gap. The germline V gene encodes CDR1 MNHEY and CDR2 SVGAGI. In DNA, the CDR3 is TGTGCCAGCAGTTACTACACGGGGGGTAACTATGGCTACACCTTC. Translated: CASSYYTGGNYGYTF.

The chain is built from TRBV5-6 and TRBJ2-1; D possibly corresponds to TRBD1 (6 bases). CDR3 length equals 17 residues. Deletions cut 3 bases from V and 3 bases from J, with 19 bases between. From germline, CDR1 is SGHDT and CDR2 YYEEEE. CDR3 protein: CASSYRTAGGVYNEQFF. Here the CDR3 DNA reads TGTGCCAGCAGCTACCGGACAGCCGGTGGGGTCTACAATGAGCAGTTCTTC.

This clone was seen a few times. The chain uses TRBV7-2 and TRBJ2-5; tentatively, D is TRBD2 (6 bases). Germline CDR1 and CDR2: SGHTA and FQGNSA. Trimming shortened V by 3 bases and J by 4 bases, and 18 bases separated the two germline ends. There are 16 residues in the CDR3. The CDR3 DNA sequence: TGTGCCAGCAGCTTTTACTCCCCAGGGCGGGGAGAGACCCAGTACTTC. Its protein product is CASSFYSPGRGETQYF.

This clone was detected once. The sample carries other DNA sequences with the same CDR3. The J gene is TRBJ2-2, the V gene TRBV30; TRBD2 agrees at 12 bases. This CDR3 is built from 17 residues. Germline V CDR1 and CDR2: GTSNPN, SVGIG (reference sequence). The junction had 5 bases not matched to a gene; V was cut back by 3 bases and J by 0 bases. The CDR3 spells CAWSELAGGPNTGELFF. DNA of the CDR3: TGTGCCTGGAGCGAGCTAGCGGGGGGGCCGAACACCGGGGAGCTGTTTTTT.

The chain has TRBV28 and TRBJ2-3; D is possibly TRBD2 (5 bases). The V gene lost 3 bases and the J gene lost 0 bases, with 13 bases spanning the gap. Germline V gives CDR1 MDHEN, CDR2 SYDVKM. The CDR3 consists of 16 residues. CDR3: CASSLTGMTSTDTQYF. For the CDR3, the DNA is TGTGCCAGCAGTTTGACGGGAATGACTAGCACAGATACGCAGTATTTT.

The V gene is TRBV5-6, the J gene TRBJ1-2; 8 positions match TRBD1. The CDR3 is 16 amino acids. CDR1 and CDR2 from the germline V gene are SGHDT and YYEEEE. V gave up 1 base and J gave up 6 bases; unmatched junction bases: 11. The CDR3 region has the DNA TGTGCCAGCAGCTTGTTTGGACAGGGTGCCCAGGATGGCTACACCTTC. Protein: CASSLFGQGAQDGYTF.

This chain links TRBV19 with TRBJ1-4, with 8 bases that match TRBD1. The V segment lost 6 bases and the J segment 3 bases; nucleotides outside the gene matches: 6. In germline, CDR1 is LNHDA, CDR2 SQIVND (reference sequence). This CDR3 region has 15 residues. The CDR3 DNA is TGTGCCAGTAGGGGGGGACAGGCCGCTAATGAAAAACTGTTTTTT. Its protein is CASRGGQAANEKLFF. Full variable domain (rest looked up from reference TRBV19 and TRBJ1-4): DGGITQSPKYLFRKEGQNVTLSCEQNLNHDAMYWYRQDPGQGLRLIYYSQIVNDFQKGDIAEGYSVSREKKESFPLTVTSAQKNPTAFYLCASRGGQAANEKLFFGSGTQLSVL.

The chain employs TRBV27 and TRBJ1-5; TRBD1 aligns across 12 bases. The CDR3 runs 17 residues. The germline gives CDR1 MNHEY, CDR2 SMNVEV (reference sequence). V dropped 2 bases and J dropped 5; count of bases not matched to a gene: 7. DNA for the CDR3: TGTGCCAGCAGTTTACGGGGACAGGGGGCTCGGGATCAGCCCCAGCATTTT. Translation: CASSLRGQGARDQPQHF.

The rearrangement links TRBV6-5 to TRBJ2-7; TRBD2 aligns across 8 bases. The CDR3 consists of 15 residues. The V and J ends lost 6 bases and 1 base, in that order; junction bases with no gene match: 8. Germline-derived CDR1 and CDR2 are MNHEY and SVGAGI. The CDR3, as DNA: TGTGCCAGCAGCCAGGGGACTAGTAGGTCCTACGAGCAGTACTTC. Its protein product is CASSQGTSRSYEQYF.

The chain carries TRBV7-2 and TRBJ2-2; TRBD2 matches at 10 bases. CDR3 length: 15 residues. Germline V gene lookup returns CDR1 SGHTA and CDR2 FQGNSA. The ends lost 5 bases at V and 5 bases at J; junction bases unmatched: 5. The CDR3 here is CASSLLAGVTGELFF. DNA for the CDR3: TGTGCCAGCAGCCTTCTAGCGGGGGTGACCGGGGAGCTGTTTTTT.